Given below is one TCR beta chain in context. Antigen specificity is unknown. This sample was taken from a study of T cell responses to AZD1222 COVID-19 vaccine. Turning to the study itself: Timing groups of about 4 and about 12 weeks for second doses were pooled.

Produced via immunoSEQ multiplex PCR; TCRdb's table is partial and in-frame only. The table includes fewer than 120,000 clones, just under 95% detected once. General study findings and limits: Clonal diversity was possibly underestimated, and white British individuals and females predominated among donors. Rises in breadth and depth of Spike-specific TCRs came after two AZD1222 doses.

The CDR3 is 14 amino acids. The trim removed 8 bases at V and 5 bases at J, leaving 8 bases unmatched. Germline CDR1 and CDR2: ENHRY and SYGVKD. This sequence was found in an adult in good health. The chain uses TRBV10-3 and TRBJ1-5, with 8 bases aligning to TRBD1. The sample in question was peripheral blood, obtained on day 0 of AZD1222 vaccination. The CDR3 reads CAISGTGGYQPQHF. DNA of the CDR3: TGTGCCATCTCCGGGACAGGTGGATATCAGCCCCAGCATTTT.